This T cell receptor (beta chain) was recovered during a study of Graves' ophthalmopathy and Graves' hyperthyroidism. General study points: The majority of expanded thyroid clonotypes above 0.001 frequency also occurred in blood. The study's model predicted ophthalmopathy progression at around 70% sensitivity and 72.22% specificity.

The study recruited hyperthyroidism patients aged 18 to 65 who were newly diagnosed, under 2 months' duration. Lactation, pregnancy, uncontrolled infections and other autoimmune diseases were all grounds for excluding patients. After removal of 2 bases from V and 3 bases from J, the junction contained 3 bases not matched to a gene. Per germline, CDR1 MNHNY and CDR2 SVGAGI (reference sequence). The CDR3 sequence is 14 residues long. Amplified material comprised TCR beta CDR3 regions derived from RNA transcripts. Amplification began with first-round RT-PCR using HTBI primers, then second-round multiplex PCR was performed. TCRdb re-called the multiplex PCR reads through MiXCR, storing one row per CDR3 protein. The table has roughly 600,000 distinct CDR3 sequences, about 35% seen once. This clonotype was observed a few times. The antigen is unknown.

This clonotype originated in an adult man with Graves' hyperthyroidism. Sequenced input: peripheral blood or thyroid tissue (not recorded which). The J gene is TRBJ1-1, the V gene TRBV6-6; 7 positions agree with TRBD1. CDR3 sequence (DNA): TGTGCCAGCAGTTACGAGGGGGCTCACACTGAAGCTTTCTTT. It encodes CASSYEGAHTEAFF.